Reported below is one T cell receptor (beta chain). The sample holds many counts of this clonotype. What antigen it recognizes has not been identified. There are no base qualities to consult, and no much larger clone falls within one base. The roughly 38 donors, aged 6 to 90 years, were systemically healthy Caucasian individuals from Russia. About 9.8 milliliters of peripheral blood were drawn from each donor into EDTA-treated Vacutainer tubes. Ficoll-Paque density-gradient centrifugation was used to isolate PBMCs, with at least 6 million obtained per sample. Total RNA was extracted from PBMCs with Trizol reagent, with at least 6 micrograms obtained per sample. Naive CD45RAhigh/CD27high T cell percentages were measured by flow cytometry on a PBMC aliquot from every donor. The library relied on 5' RACE. Data came from an Illumina HiSeq 2500. A second PCR of roughly 7 to 11 cycles was run with a J-beta primer mix and a sample-barcoded 5' primer. A template-switch 5' adaptor carrying 12 random nucleotides introduced a unique molecular identifier onto each TCR beta cDNA molecule. Each sample yielded at least 2.5 million CDR3-containing paired-end reads. The Mint cDNA synthesis kit, primed by a TRBC-specific oligonucleotide, was used to synthesize first-strand cDNA from all RNA. All cDNA was treated with uracil-DNA glycosylase and then went through a first 18-cycle PCR with the universal primers M1SS and BC2_uni_R. Concerning the study's data processing: Each sample was normalized by randomly selecting 1 million high-quality reads, each carrying a distinct molecular identifier. Instead of being binned into consensus sequences, reads that shared molecular identifiers were thrown out. MiTCR, run with a Q25 quality threshold and the strictest error-elimination algorithm, handled CDR3 identification, clonotype clustering and error correction. A nonparametric unseen species model with Euler transformation was used to estimate lower-bound total TCR beta diversity. TCRdb's own reprocessing of the public reads used fastp at Q25 and MiXCR and kept productive beta chains. When rows share a CDR3 protein, they turn into one entry using the most common DNA and genes. These V and J calls originate from TCRdb's pipeline instead of the authors' own analysis. The sample yields more than 1 million distinct CDR3 sequences; under 55% were counted once. The ten largest make up around 18% of the sample.

These data belong to a study of blood T cells in healthy people across ages (dated by TCRdb to between 2014 and 2017). With respect to the entire study: In model experiments, template switching captured about one uniquely barcoded TCR beta cDNA molecule for every two T cells. Using deep sequencing normalized with unique cDNA molecular identifiers, the study measured how TCR beta repertoire diversity changes with age. The donors were split into four age groups: young (average about 15 years), middle-aged (more than 35), aged (62) and long-lived (roughly 86). To avoid experimental bias, donors of different ages were spread randomly across the sequencing lanes. For two donors (one aged 18 to 30 and one aged 80 or older), the study analyzed two additional independent replicas of 1 million unique cDNA reads from the same blood draw. Here is what the overall study found, with its caveats: Observed TCR beta diversity per million T cells fell roughly linearly with age, and a significant reduction was already apparent by age around 40. The percentage of naive T cells measured by flow cytometry correlated strongly with observed TCR beta diversity. Because donor CMV infection status was unknown, age-related changes in expanded clonotypes were potentially confounded. The long-lived group showed more naive CD4+ T cells, fewer expanded clones and increased TCR diversity than the aged group, suggesting age selection. Bulk unsorted PBMC profiling prevented conclusive comparison of naive and antigen-experienced compartments. Total diversity estimates from one million sequenced T cells were considered lower bounds and underestimates.

The clonotype comes from a woman aged 60-75 years in good health. The sample consisted of blood.

The CDR3 is CSVSPGLAGPASYNEQFF. The nucleotides read TGCAGCGTGTCTCCGGGACTAGCGGGTCCCGCATCCTACAATGAGCAGTTCTTC. This receptor chain uses TRBV29-1 and TRBJ2-1; TRBD2 lines up with 12 middle nucleotides. Reading the germline V gene gives CDR1 SQVTM and CDR2 ANQGSEA. The CDR3 has 18 amino acids, counting the end cysteine and phenylalanine. Only the CDR3 portion is preserved as DNA: 54 bases, with reading frame beginning at the first base. Unmatched junction bases come to 13, with V trimmed by 6 bases and J by 1 base.